These T cell receptor beta chains were read from a single sample in a study of blood T cell repertoires in COVID-19. Assay used: immunoSEQ multiplex PCR; TCRdb lists only in-frame clones, some missing. Altogether about 270,000 clones are present, about 87% being singletons, with the ten largest covering about 3%. The specimen was PBMCs or T cells enriched from blood (not recorded which). These receptors all stem from a woman between 45 and 65 years old who had recovered from COVID-19. Both conserved end residues are part of each CDR3. A D gene is named only where the DNA matches it firmly. Not all rows give a size; the values are once, few, many and, for expanded clones, a class.

>NA|TRBJ1-2|TRBD1|TRBV10-2
CASSDQKTGGVYGYTF
TGCGCCAGCAGTGACCAAAAGACAGGGGGTGTCTATGGCTACACCTTC
>NA|TRBJ1-1|NA|TRBV5-1
CASTPTGKGTEAFF
TGCGCCAGCACCCCTACAGGGAAGGGCACTGAAGCTTTCTTT
>NA|TRBJ2-7|NA|TRBV19
CASSSAGSSYEQYF
TGTGCCAGTAGTTCTGCGGGCAGCTCCTACGAGCAGTACTTC
>NA|TRBJ2-1|NA|TRBV7-2
CASSLMGDEQFF
TGTGCCAGCAGCTTAATGGGCGATGAGCAGTTCTTC
>NA|TRBJ1-1|TRBD1|TRBV5-1
CASSRMGQLNTEAFF
TGCGCCAGCAGCCGGATGGGACAGTTGAACACTGAAGCTTTCTTT
>NA|TRBJ1-6|NA|TRBV30
CAWNLENSPLHF
TGTGCCTGGAATTTAGAGAATTCACCCCTCCACTTT
>NA|TRBJ2-6|TRBD1|TRBV9
CASSPPGQVNSGANVLTF
TGTGCCAGCAGCCCTCCGGGACAGGTGAACTCTGGGGCCAACGTCCTGACTTTC
>NA|TRBJ1-1|NA|TRBV6-5
CASRTAKMNTEAFF
TGTGCCAGCAGAACAGCCAAAATGAACACTGAAGCTTTCTTT
>once|TRBJ2-7|TRBD1|TRBV19
CASSKGQAAGYEQYF
TGTGCCAGTAGTAAGGGACAGGCGGCGGGGTACGAGCAGTACTTC
>NA|TRBJ1-6|TRBD1|TRBV6-5
CASSSPGGGGGSPLHF
TGTGCCAGCAGTTCCCCGGGAGGGGGCGGCGGGTCACCCCTCCACTTT
>NA|TRBJ1-2|TRBD1|TRBV7-3
CASSLMDRGDYGYTF
TGTGCCAGCAGCTTAATGGACAGGGGTGACTATGGCTACACCTTC
>NA|TRBJ2-7|TRBD1|TRBV5-1
CASSLGGTGGNYEQYF
TGCGCCAGCAGCTTGGGAGGGACAGGGGGCAACTACGAGCAGTACTTC
>NA|TRBJ1-3|NA|TRBV3-1/TRBV3-2
CASSQGGSGNTIYF
TGTGCCAGCAGCCAAGGAGGGTCCGGAAACACCATATATTTT
>NA|TRBJ1-5|NA|TRBV18
CASSPSGVRNQPQHF
TGTGCCAGCTCACCATCGGGGGTTCGCAATCAGCCCCAGCATTTT
>few|TRBJ2-1|NA|TRBV10-3
CATRDTGYNEQFF
TGTGCCACAAGGGACACCGGATACAATGAGCAGTTCTTC
>NA|TRBJ1-1|NA|TRBV5-1
CASSLESTARNTEAFF
TGCGCCAGCAGCTTGGAATCGACAGCCCGGAACACTGAAGCTTTCTTT
>NA|TRBJ2-3|NA|TRBV7-2
CASSLAGGYTDTQYF
TGTGCCAGCAGCTTAGCGGGAGGCTACACAGATACGCAGTATTTT
>NA|TRBJ1-5|NA|TRBV19
CASSGDITQPQHF
TGTGCCAGTAGTGGGGACATCACTCAGCCCCAGCATTTT
>once|TRBJ1-5|NA|TRBV6-5
CASTTGGLGQPQHF
TGTGCCAGCACCACCGGGGGGCTTGGGCAGCCCCAGCATTTT
>NA|TRBJ1-3|TRBD1|TRBV16
CASSPSTGRLSGNTIYF
TGTGCCAGCAGCCCCTCGACAGGGCGTCTCTCTGGAAACACCATATATTTT
>NA|TRBJ1-5|NA|TRBV14
CASRVTGSNQPQHF
TGTGCCAGCAGAGTAACAGGGAGCAATCAGCCCCAGCATTTT
>NA|TRBJ2-5|NA|TRBV2
CASRMQRETQYF
TGTGCCAGCAGGATGCAGCGGGAGACCCAGTACTTC
>NA|TRBJ1-2|NA|TRBV25-1
CASSDPQGPTGKKGYTF
TGTGCCAGCAGTGACCCACAAGGGCCCACAGGGAAGAAGGGCTACACCTTC
>NA|TRBJ1-1|TRBD1|TRBV7-9
CASSITGTENTEAFF
TGTGCCAGCAGCATCACCGGGACAGAGAACACTGAAGCTTTCTTT
>NA|TRBJ1-3|NA|TRBV25-1
CASSAKLQGGNTIYF
TGTGCCAGCAGTGCGAAATTACAGGGCGGAAACACCATATATTTT
>NA|TRBJ1-4|TRBD1|TRBV24-1
CATSDPGQSNEKLFF
TGTGCCACAAGTGACCCGGGACAGTCAAATGAAAAACTGTTTTTT
>NA|TRBJ2-3|NA|TRBV6-2/TRBV6-3
CASSYGRFTDTQYF
TGTGCCAGCAGTTACGGGAGATTCACAGATACGCAGTATTTT
>NA|TRBJ1-1|NA|TRBV6-1
CASSEEGIGSEAFF
TGTGCCAGCAGTGAAGAGGGGATCGGGTCTGAAGCTTTCTTT
>NA|TRBJ1-2|NA|TRBV7-2
CASRNLMSPNSYGYTF
TGTGCCAGCAGGAACCTTATGTCACCGAACTCCTATGGCTACACCTTC
>NA|TRBJ1-1|NA|TRBV5-5
CASSLTRSPAPGTEAFF
TGTGCCAGCAGCTTGACACGGAGCCCTGCCCCGGGTACTGAAGCTTTCTTT
>NA|TRBJ1-1|TRBD1|TRBV6-4
CASSADRGDTEAFF
TGTGCCAGCAGCGCGGACAGGGGTGACACTGAAGCTTTCTTT
>NA|TRBJ2-3|NA|TRBV5-1
CASSLAGLEDTQYF
TGCGCCAGCAGCTTGGCCGGACTGGAAGATACGCAGTATTTT
>NA|TRBJ2-1|TRBD2|TRBV6-5
CASRRGDEQFF
TGTGCCAGCAGACGGGGGGATGAGCAGTTCTTC
>NA|TRBJ1-1|TRBD1|TRBV7-9
CASSPTGQTNTEAFF
TGTGCCAGCAGCCCGACGGGACAGACGAACACTGAAGCTTTCTTT
>NA|TRBJ2-3|NA|TRBV4-1
CASSLLLPDTQYF
TGCGCCAGCAGCCTTTTACTCCCAGATACGCAGTATTTT
>NA|TRBJ2-2|TRBD2|TRBV20-1
CSASRTSGRANTGELFF
TGCAGTGCTAGTAGGACTAGCGGGAGGGCGAACACCGGGGAGCTGTTTTTT
>NA|TRBJ1-1|NA|TRBV5-1
CASSWTPMNTEAFF
TGCGCCAGCAGCTGGACACCGATGAACACTGAAGCTTTCTTT
>NA|TRBJ2-7|TRBD2|TRBV5-6
CASSSTGTSGYSYEQYF
TGTGCCAGCAGCTCAACCGGGACTAGCGGATACTCCTACGAGCAGTACTTC
>NA|TRBJ2-1|TRBD2|TRBV6-4
CASSDRASSGRAGNEQFF
TGTGCCAGCAGTGACCGAGCATCTAGCGGGAGGGCGGGCAATGAGCAGTTCTTC
>once|TRBJ1-1|NA|TRBV28
CASSLPPPLNTEAFF
TGTGCCAGCAGTCTACCTCCCCCCTTGAACACTGAAGCTTTCTTT
>NA|TRBJ1-1|NA|TRBV29-1
CSVDTNTEAFF
TGCAGCGTAGACACGAACACTGAAGCTTTCTTT
>NA|TRBJ2-3|TRBD2|TRBV9
CASSVTGRGEDTQYF
TGTGCCAGCAGCGTAACCGGGAGGGGAGAAGATACGCAGTATTTT
>NA|TRBJ1-2|NA|TRBV5-8
CASSTGREGYTF
TGTGCCAGCAGCACGGGCCGGGAAGGCTACACCTTC
>NA|TRBJ2-1|TRBD2|TRBV5-1
CASSLTSGTQYNEQFF
TGCGCCAGCAGCTTGACTAGCGGGACCCAATACAATGAGCAGTTCTTC
>few|TRBJ1-2|TRBD1|TRBV7-2
CASSGQGAPYGYTF
TGTGCCAGCAGCGGCCAGGGGGCGCCTTATGGCTACACCTTC
>few|TRBJ2-1|TRBD1|TRBV14
CASRPRGSSYNEQFF
TGTGCCAGCAGACCCAGGGGGAGCTCCTACAATGAGCAGTTCTTC
>NA|TRBJ2-7|TRBD2|TRBV7-9
CASSPSLGGYSYEQYF
TGTGCCAGCAGCCCTTCTTTGGGGGGGTACTCCTACGAGCAGTACTTC
>once|TRBJ2-7|TRBD2|TRBV19
CASSMASGRREQYF
TGTGCCAGTAGTATGGCTAGCGGGAGGCGAGAGCAGTACTTC
>NA|TRBJ2-7|NA|TRBV9
CASSVRLRGMALSSYEQYF
TGTGCCAGCAGCGTAAGGCTTCGGGGGATGGCACTGAGCTCCTACGAGCAGTACTTC
>NA|TRBJ2-2|NA|TRBV29-1
CSVGGLRGGNTGELFF
TGCAGCGTTGGTGGCCTAAGGGGGGGCAACACCGGGGAGCTGTTTTTT
>NA|TRBJ1-2|NA|TRBV5-1
CASSLDNLGYTF
TGCGCCAGCAGTCTCGACAATCTCGGCTACACCTTC
>few|TRBJ1-1|TRBD1|TRBV9
CASSVAPSGGQGNTEAFF
TGTGCCAGCAGCGTAGCCCCCAGTGGGGGACAGGGGAACACTGAAGCTTTCTTT